The 9 T cell receptor beta chains below were found in one sample sequenced in a study of CD8 T cells in ankylosing spondylitis. TCRdb used MiXCR to reprocess the 5' RACE reads, holding one entry per CDR3 protein. The table lists 310,000 or so distinct CDR3 sequences, 15% to 20% of them singletons. The sample comprised blood, either unsorted or a sorted T cell fraction (not recorded which). Every receptor here comes from a male donor with ankylosing spondylitis or in good health (not recorded which).

A note on this clonotype: The junction differs from germline at one of its ends, possibly a read error. The chain carries TRBV29-1 and TRBJ1-1; D perhaps matches TRBD1 (6 bases). Germline CDR1 reads SQVTM; CDR2 reads ANQGSEA. This CDR3 contains 12 residues. The DNA for the CDR3 is TGCAGCGTCCTAGGGGGAAACACTGAAGCCTTCTTT. The encoded protein is CSVLGGNTEAFF.

This sequence joins TRBV20-1 and TRBJ1-5, with D unclear. The CDR3 is made up of 15 amino acids. Trimming pared 0 bases from V and 4 bases from J, leaving 13 bases between. The germline V gene encodes CDR1 DFQATT and CDR2 SNEGSKA (reference sequence). This CDR3 reads CSARDSGRWNQPQHF. The CDR3 nucleotides are TGCAGTGCTAGAGATAGTGGAAGATGGAATCAGCCCCAGCATTTT.

This clonotype occurred a few times. This sequence joins TRBV29-1 and TRBJ2-1, with D perhaps TRBD1 (5 bases). Trimming took 8 bases from V and 2 from J, leaving 13 bases between them. CDR1 is SQVTM, CDR2 ANQGSEA, per germline. This CDR3 comprises 13 residues. In nucleotides, the CDR3 is TGCAGCTTTGTTGGGGCTACCTACAATGAGCAGTTCTTC. It encodes CSFVGATYNEQFF.

A few counts support this clonotype. The gene calls are TRBV20-1 and TRBJ2-2; TRBD2 matches at 10 bases. The germline V gene has CDR1 DFQATT and CDR2 SNEGSKA (reference sequence). CDR3 length equals 14 residues. The J segment lost 6 bases and the V segment lost 3 bases, leaving 4 bases of the junction unmatched. The CDR3 DNA reads as TGCAGTGCTAGGCTTAGCGGGAGGTCCGGGGAGCTGTTTTTT. This codes for CSARLSGRSGELFF.

This clonotype was counted only a few times. This rearrangement joins TRBV6-5 to TRBJ1-6, with unresolved D. V lost 2 bases, J lost 8 bases, and 13 bases lay in between. CDR1 MNHEY and CDR2 SVGAGI come from the germline V gene. The CDR3 is made up of 15 amino acids. The CDR3 loop reads CASSYRSTKDSPLHF. The DNA for the CDR3 is TGTGCCAGCAGTTACAGGAGTACCAAGGATTCACCCCTCCACTTT.

The chain couples TRBV2 to TRBJ1-6, with unresolved D. V was shortened by 5 bases and J by 7 bases, with 9 bases between the two germline ends. Per the germline V gene, CDR1 is SNHLY and CDR2 is FYNNEI. The CDR3 sequence is 13 residues long. CDR3: CASSTTSNSPLHF. CDR3 nucleotides: TGTGCCAGCAGTACAACGTCGAATTCACCCCTCCACTTT.

The table lists this clonotype with many counts. This sequence joins TRBV12-5 and TRBJ1-2, with 7 bases matching TRBD1. Germline trimming cut 2 bases from V and 7 bases from J; bases unmatched to any gene: 1. There are 12 residues in the CDR3. CDR1 and CDR2 (germline): LGHNT, FRNRAP. The CDR3, as DNA: TGTGCTAGTGGTTTGCAGGGGGGTGGCTACACCTTC. It translates to CASGLQGGGYTF.

V gene TRBV13 combines with J gene TRBJ2-3; D is possibly TRBD2 (7 bases). The CDR3 contains 15 residues. Germline V CDR1 and CDR2: PRHDT, FYEKMQ (reference sequence). V shed 0 bases and J shed 6 bases, with 13 bases lying between them. CDR3 protein: CASSLGRGAGDTQYF. CDR3 coding DNA: TGTGCCAGCAGCTTAGGCCGGGGGGCCGGGGATACGCAGTATTTT.

The chain employs TRBV25-1 and TRBJ2-2; possible D gene TRBD2, 5 bases. Trimming left V 3 bases short and J 0 bases short, with 11 bases between. This CDR3 spans 16 amino acids. CDR1 is MGHDK and CDR2 is SYGVNS in the germline V gene. The CDR3 spells CASSDLSGANTGELFF. CDR3 nucleotide sequence: TGTGCCAGCAGTGATCTAAGCGGAGCGAACACCGGGGAGCTGTTTTTT.